The T cell receptor beta chain described here comes from a study of cytomegalovirus exposure and HLA in healthy donors. General study points: Later on, an analysis tied approximately 17,000 TCR beta sequences to HLA alleles at 0.05 false discovery rate. Most CMV-associated TCR beta chains appeared HLA-restricted in a later analysis. According to the study, about 180 TCR beta chains were cytomegalovirus-associated. Reportedly, diagnosis of cytomegalovirus status by the classifier showed high specificity and sensitivity.

This clone was observed a few times. Its antigen is unknown. Both 60 Vbeta primers and 13 Jbeta primers went into the PCR. TCRdb's table, derived via immunoSEQ multiplex PCR, lists solely in-frame clones and lacks some. Of more than 110,000 clones listed, more than 60% are singletons. CDR1 is DFQATT and CDR2 is SNEGSKA in the germline V gene (reference sequence). Trimming took off 4 bases at V and 5 bases at J, with 8 bases between the two ends. This CDR3 region has 11 residues. Sequencing was performed on PBMCs. The chain has TRBV20-1 and TRBJ2-5; D is unresolved. This clonotype originated in a woman aged 45-60 years in good health and CMV-seropositive. CDR3 loop: CSATHGETQYF. Written as DNA, the CDR3 is TGCAGTGCTACTCACGGGGAGACCCAGTACTTC.